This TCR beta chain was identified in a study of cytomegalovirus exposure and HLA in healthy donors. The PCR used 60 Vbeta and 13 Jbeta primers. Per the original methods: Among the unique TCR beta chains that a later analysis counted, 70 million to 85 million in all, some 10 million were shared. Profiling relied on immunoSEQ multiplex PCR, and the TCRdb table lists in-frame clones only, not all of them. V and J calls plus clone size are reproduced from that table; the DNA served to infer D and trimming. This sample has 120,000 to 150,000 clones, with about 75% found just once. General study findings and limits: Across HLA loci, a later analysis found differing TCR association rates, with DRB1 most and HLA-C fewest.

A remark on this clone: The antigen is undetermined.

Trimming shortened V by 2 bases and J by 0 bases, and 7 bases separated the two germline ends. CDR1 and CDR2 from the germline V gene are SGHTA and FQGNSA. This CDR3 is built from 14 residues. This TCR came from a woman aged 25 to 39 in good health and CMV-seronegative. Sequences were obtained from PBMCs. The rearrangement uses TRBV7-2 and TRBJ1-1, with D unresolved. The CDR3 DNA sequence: TGTGCCAGCAGCTTATTACAGTTGAACACTGAAGCTTTCTTT. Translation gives CASSLLQLNTEAFF.